The rows below give T cell receptor beta chains drawn from one sample of a study of PD-1 and CTLA-4 blockade in melanoma. The data were produced by immunoSEQ multiplex PCR, yet TCRdb's version contains in-frame clones alone and is incomplete. The sample yields 15,000 to 20,000 clones, about 69% seen once. Specimen: CD8+ T cells from peripheral blood, collected before anti-PD-1 treatment. The receptors shown here come from a human donor with melanoma. Each CDR3 is given with its conserved first and last residue. The D gene is left open where the match is weak. Where a row states a size, it is once, few, many or the class of an expanded clone; other rows omit it.

v_gene	d_gene	abundance	j_gene	CDR3nt	CDR3aa
TRBV24-1	NA	NA	TRBJ1-2	TGTGCCACCTGGACACCATATGGCTACACCTTC	CATWTPYGYTF
TRBV9	NA	NA	TRBJ1-1	TGTGCCAGCAGCGGGGACCCGACGCTCATGAACACTGAAGCTTTCTTT	CASSGDPTLMNTEAFF
TRBV5-5	NA	NA	TRBJ1-1	TGTGCCAGCAGCTTTGACAGGCGATATGAAGCTTTCTTT	CASSFDRRYEAFF
TRBV6-5	NA	NA	TRBJ2-1	TGTGCCAGCAGCCTTCGAGAGGGATCCTACAATGAGCAGTTCTTC	CASSLREGSYNEQFF
TRBV11-2	NA	NA	TRBJ2-2	TGTGCCAGCAGCTTAAACACCGGGGAGCTGTTTTTT	CASSLNTGELFF
TRBV19	NA	NA	TRBJ1-5	TGTGCCAGTAGTCTTGGGTCCGGGCAGCCCCAGCATTTT	CASSLGSGQPQHF
TRBV6-2/TRBV6-3	TRBD2	NA	TRBJ2-1	TGTGCCAGCACTTACTCGGGACTAGCGGGAGATGAGCAGTTCTTC	CASTYSGLAGDEQFF
TRBV4-1	TRBD1	NA	TRBJ2-7	TGCGCCAGCAGCACCCGGGGACAGAACGAGCAGTACTTC	CASSTRGQNEQYF
TRBV4-1	TRBD1	NA	TRBJ1-2	TGCGCCAGCAGCCAAGACCCGGGACAGGAGACTGGCTACACCTTC	CASSQDPGQETGYTF
TRBV5-4	TRBD1	NA	TRBJ2-2	TGTGCCAGCACCGCGACAGGGGAGAACACCGGGGAGCTGTTTTTT	CASTATGENTGELFF
TRBV6-5	TRBD1	few	TRBJ2-1	TGTGCCAGCAGTTACTCGGGGACAGGGGGCACTGAGCAGTTCTTC	CASSYSGTGGTEQFF
TRBV27	TRBD2	NA	TRBJ2-2	TGTGCCAGCAGTTTATATACTAGCGGGACGAACACCGGGGAGCTGTTTTTT	CASSLYTSGTNTGELFF
TRBV24-1	NA	NA	TRBJ2-1	TGTGCCACCAGTGACCTCGGACACAATGAGCAGTTCTTC	CATSDLGHNEQFF
TRBV6-6	TRBD2	once	TRBJ2-7	TGTGCCAGCAGTTACTCGGGGGGGACCCGCTACGAGCAGTACTTC	CASSYSGGTRYEQYF
TRBV6-1	NA	NA	TRBJ2-2	TGTGCCAGCAGTGAACTAATAGGGGGTCCCCCCGGGGAGCTGTTTTTT	CASSELIGGPPGELFF
TRBV5-6	NA	NA	TRBJ1-2	TGTGCCAGCAGCTTGTTAGGATCGGGCTACACCTTC	CASSLLGSGYTF
TRBV7-6	NA	NA	TRBJ1-1	TGTGCCAGCAGCTGGGAAACTGAAGCTTTCTTT	CASSWETEAFF
TRBV6-5	TRBD1	NA	TRBJ1-5	TGTGCCAGCAGTTACAGGACAGGGGATCAGCCCCAGCATTTT	CASSYRTGDQPQHF
TRBV5-8	NA	NA	TRBJ1-1	TGTGCCAGCAGCTTAGTCGGTTTGGTAAACACTGAAGCTTTCTTT	CASSLVGLVNTEAFF
TRBV6-1	NA	NA	TRBJ2-5	TGTGCCAGCAGTGAAGCAGCCTTTGCCCGGGCACGAGAGACCCAGTACTTC	CASSEAAFARARETQYF
TRBV6-5	NA	NA	TRBJ1-2	TGTGCCAGCAGTTACTCTTCCGGGGTCGACTATGGCTACACCTTC	CASSYSSGVDYGYTF
TRBV5-6	TRBD1	NA	TRBJ1-3	TGTGCCAGCAGCTTTCCGGGACAGGGAAGTAACACCATATATTTT	CASSFPGQGSNTIYF
TRBV6-1	NA	NA	TRBJ2-1	TGTGCCAGCAGTGAAGTGAACAGGGATGGCGATGAGCAGTTCTTC	CASSEVNRDGDEQFF
TRBV6-2/TRBV6-3	NA	NA	TRBJ2-2	TGTGCCAGCAGTGCACAGGTTTTTACCGGGGAGCTGTTTTTT	CASSAQVFTGELFF
TRBV5-5	NA	NA	TRBJ1-1	TGTGCCAGCAGCTTGGACAGATTGAACACTGAAGCTTTCTTT	CASSLDRLNTEAFF
TRBV11-2	NA	NA	TRBJ1-5	TGTGCCAGCAGTAACAGTAACAATCAGCCCCAGCATTTT	CASSNSNNQPQHF
TRBV5-1	NA	NA	TRBJ1-1	TGCGCCAGCAGCTTCCGGACAGAGAGCATGAACACTGAAGCTTTCTTT	CASSFRTESMNTEAFF
TRBV10-2	NA	NA	TRBJ1-3	TGCGCCAGCAGCCCCCGGCGGGGGCTCGAAGGGGGAAACACCATATATTTT	CASSPRRGLEGGNTIYF
TRBV5-1	NA	NA	TRBJ2-7	TGCGCCAGCAGCTTGGGACCCGAGCAGTACTTC	CASSLGPEQYF
TRBV5-8	NA	few	TRBJ2-7	TGTGCCAGCAGCTCCCTTTCCGGGGCCTCCTACGAGCAGTACTTC	CASSSLSGASYEQYF
TRBV4-1	TRBD2	NA	TRBJ2-1	TGCGCCAGCAGCCAAGCGGGGGGGTACAATGAGCAGTTCTTC	CASSQAGGYNEQFF
TRBV5-1	NA	once	TRBJ2-7	TGCGCCAGCAGCTTAACCTTCGACAGAGGCATACAGTACTTC	CASSLTFDRGIQYF
TRBV4-2	TRBD1	once	TRBJ2-7	TGTGCCAGCAGCCAACCTGGGACAGGGCACTACGAGCAGTACTTC	CASSQPGTGHYEQYF
TRBV2	NA	NA	TRBJ2-3	TGTGCCAGCTCCGGGGGGCCAGTTGGCACAGATACGCAGTATTTT	CASSGGPVGTDTQYF
TRBV12-3/TRBV12-4	TRBD1	NA	TRBJ2-7	TGTGCCAGCAGTCGGACAGGGTACGAGCAGTACTTC	CASSRTGYEQYF
TRBV12-3/TRBV12-4	NA	few	TRBJ1-1	TGTGCCAGCGGTCAGAACACTGAAGCTTTCTTT	CASGQNTEAFF
TRBV7-9	NA	NA	TRBJ1-2	TGTGCCAGCAGCTTAGCTGCAGGTCTTAACTATGGCTACACCTTC	CASSLAAGLNYGYTF
TRBV28	NA	NA	TRBJ2-2	TGTGCCAGCAGTTTCCTTCACTCCCTCCCCGGCGGGGAGCTGTTTTTT	CASSFLHSLPGGELFF
TRBV11-3	NA	NA	TRBJ2-3	TGTGCCAGCAGCTCCTGGACAGCTAGCACAGATACGCAGTATTTT	CASSSWTASTDTQYF
TRBV27	TRBD1	NA	TRBJ2-6	TGTGCCAGCAGTTCAACAGGGGCTGGGGCCAACGTCCTGACTTTC	CASSSTGAGANVLTF
TRBV27	NA	NA	TRBJ1-1	TGTGCCAGCAGTTTATCTAATGCAGGGTCTACTGAAGCTTTCTTT	CASSLSNAGSTEAFF
TRBV3-1/TRBV3-2	TRBD1	NA	TRBJ2-4	TGTGCCAGCAGCCCCGACAGGGGGCGGTCCAAAAACATTCAGTACTTC	CASSPDRGRSKNIQYF
TRBV6-5	TRBD1	few	TRBJ1-2	TGTGCCAGCAGTTATGACAGGGGTTATGGCTACACCTTC	CASSYDRGYGYTF
TRBV27	TRBD1	NA	TRBJ2-7	TGTGCCAGCAGTTTATCGACAGGGGGGTTACACGAGCAGTACTTC	CASSLSTGGLHEQYF
TRBV6-5	NA	NA	TRBJ2-1	TGTGCCAGCAGTTACTTAGTCCCAAACAATGAGCAGTTCTTC	CASSYLVPNNEQFF
TRBV3-1/TRBV3-2	NA	NA	TRBJ1-6	TGTGCCAGCAGCCTCCTGGGGGCGACTTCTAATTCACCCCTCCACTTT	CASSLLGATSNSPLHF
TRBV19	TRBD2	NA	TRBJ2-3	TGTGCCAGTACCCCTCTAGCGGGGAAAACAGATACGCAGTATTTT	CASTPLAGKTDTQYF
TRBV6-5	TRBD1	NA	TRBJ1-5	TGTGCCAGCAGTTACCACAGGGGAAGCAATCAGCCCCAGCATTTT	CASSYHRGSNQPQHF
TRBV6-5	TRBD1	few	TRBJ1-1	TGTGCCAGCAGGCTTAACAGGGGTACTGAAGCTTTCTTT	CASRLNRGTEAFF
TRBV5-1	NA	NA	TRBJ1-1	TGCGCCAGCAGCTTGACAGGAATGAACACTGAAGCTTTCTTT	CASSLTGMNTEAFF